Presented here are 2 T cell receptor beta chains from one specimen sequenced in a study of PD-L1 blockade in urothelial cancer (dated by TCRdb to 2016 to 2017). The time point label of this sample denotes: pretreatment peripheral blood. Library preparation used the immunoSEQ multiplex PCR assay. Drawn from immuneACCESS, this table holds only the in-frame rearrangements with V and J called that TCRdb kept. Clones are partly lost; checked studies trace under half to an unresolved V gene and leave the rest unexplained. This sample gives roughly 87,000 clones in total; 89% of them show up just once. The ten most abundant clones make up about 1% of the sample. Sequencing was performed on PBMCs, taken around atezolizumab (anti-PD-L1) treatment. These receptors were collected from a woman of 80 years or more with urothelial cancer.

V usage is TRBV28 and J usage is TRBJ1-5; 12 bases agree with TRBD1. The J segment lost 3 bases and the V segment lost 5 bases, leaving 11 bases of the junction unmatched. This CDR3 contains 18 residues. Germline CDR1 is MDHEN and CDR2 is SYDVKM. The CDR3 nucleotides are TGTGCCAGCAGTAAAAGGTGGGGGACAGGGGGCCTCAATCAGCCCCAGCATTTT. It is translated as CASSKRWGTGGLNQPQHF. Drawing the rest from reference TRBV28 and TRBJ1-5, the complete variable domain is DVKVTQSSRYLVKRTGEKVFLECVQDMDHENMFWYRQDPGLGLRLIYFSYDVKMKEKGDIPEGYSVSREKKERFSLILESASTNQTSMYLCASSKRWGTGGLNQPQHFGDGTRLSIL.

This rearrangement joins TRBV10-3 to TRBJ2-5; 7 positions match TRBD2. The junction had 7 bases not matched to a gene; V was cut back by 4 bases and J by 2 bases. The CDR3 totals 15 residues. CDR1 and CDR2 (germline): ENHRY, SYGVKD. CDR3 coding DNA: TGTGCCATCAGTGTTGGAGCGGGAACTCAAGAGACCCAGTACTTC. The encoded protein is CAISVGAGTQETQYF.